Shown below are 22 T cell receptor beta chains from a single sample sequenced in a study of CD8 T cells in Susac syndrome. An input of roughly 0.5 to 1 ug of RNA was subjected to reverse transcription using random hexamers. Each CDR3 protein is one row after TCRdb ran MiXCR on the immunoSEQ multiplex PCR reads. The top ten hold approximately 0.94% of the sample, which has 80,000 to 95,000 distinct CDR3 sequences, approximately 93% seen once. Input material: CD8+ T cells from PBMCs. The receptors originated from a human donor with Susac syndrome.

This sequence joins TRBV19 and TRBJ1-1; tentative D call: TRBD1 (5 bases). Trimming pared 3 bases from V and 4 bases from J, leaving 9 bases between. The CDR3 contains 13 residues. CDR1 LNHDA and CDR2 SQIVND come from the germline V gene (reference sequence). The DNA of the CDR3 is TGTGCCAGTAGTATTAGGGGAATCACTGAAGCTTTCTTT. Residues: CASSIRGITEAFF.

CDR3 sequence reads: CAWHLGYEQYF. The DNA for the CDR3 is TGTGCCTGGCACCTGGGGTACGAGCAGTACTTC. This rearrangement joins TRBV30 to TRBJ2-7; D unclear. This CDR3 region has 11 residues. V lost 5 bases, J lost 4 bases, and 9 bases lay in between. Germline V gene sequence: CDR1 GTSNPN, CDR2 SVGIG (reference sequence).

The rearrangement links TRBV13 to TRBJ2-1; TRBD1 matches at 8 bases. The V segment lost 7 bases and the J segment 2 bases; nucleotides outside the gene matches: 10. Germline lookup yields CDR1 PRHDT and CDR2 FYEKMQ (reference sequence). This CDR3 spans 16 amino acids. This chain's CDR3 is CASTPGWTGPYNEQFF. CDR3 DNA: TGTGCCAGCACCCCCGGCTGGACAGGGCCCTACAATGAGCAGTTCTTC.

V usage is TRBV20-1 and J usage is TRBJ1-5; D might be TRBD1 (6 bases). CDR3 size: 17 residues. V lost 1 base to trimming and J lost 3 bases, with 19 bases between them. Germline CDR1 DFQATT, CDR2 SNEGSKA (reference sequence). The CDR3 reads CSARALQGGLSNQPQHF. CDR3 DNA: TGCAGTGCTAGAGCCCTCCAAGGGGGGTTGTCCAATCAGCCCCAGCATTTT.

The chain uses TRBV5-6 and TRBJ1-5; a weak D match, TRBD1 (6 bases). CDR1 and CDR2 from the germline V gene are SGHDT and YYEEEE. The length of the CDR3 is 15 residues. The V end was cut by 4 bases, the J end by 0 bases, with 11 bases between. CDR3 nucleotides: TGTGCCAGCAGCAGAACAGGGTTTAGCAATCAGCCCCAGCATTTT. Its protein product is CASSRTGFSNQPQHF.

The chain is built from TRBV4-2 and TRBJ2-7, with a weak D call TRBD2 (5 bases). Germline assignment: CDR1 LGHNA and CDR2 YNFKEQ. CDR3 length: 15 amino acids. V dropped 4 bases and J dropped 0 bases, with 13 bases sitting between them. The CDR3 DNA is TGTGCCAGCAGCCCTATGGGCGGAGGCTCCTACGAGCAGTACTTC. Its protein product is CASSPMGGGSYEQYF.

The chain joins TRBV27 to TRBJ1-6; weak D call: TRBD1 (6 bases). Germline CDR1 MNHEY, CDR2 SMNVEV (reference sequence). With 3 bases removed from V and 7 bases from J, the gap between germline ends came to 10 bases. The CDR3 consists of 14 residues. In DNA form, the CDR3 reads TGTGCCAGCAGTTTTTGGACAGACAATTCACCCCTCCACTTT. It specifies CASSFWTDNSPLHF.

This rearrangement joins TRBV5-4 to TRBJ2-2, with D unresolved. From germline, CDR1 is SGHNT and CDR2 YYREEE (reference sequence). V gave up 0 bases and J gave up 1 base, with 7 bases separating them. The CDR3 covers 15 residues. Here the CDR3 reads CASSLGYQNTGELFF. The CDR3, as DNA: TGTGCCAGCAGCTTGGGGTATCAGAACACCGGGGAGCTGTTTTTT.

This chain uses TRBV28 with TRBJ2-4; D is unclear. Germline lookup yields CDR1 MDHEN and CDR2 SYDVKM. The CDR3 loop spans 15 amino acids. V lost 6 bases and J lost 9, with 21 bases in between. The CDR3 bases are TGTGCCAGCAGCCCCAAGGTTGAGCTGTCGGCCATTCAGTACTTC. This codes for CASSPKVELSAIQYF.

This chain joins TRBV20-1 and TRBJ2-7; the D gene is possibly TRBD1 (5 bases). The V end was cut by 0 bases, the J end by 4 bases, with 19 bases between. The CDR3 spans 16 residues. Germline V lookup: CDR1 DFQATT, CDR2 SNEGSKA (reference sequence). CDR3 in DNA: TGCAGTGCTAGAGATCGGAGACAGCCGAGTCCGTACGAGCAGTACTTC. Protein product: CSARDRRQPSPYEQYF.

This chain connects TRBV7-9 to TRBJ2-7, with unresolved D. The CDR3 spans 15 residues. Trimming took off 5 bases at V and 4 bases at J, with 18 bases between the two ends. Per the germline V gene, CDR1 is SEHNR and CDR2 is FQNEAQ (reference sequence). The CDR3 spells CASSQSESQDYEQYF. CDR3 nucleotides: TGTGCCAGCAGCCAGAGCGAGTCCCAGGATTACGAGCAGTACTTC.

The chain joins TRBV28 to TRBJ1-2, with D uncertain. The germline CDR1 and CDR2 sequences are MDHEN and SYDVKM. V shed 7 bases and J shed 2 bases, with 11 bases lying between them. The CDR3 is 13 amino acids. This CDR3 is CASTPFGNYGYTF. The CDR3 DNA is TGTGCCAGCACCCCCTTTGGCAACTATGGCTACACCTTC.

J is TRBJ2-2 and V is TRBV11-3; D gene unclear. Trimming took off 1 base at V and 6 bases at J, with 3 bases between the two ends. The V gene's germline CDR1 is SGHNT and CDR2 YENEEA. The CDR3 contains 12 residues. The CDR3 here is CASSLGPGELFF. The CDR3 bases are TGTGCCAGCAGCTTAGGCCCCGGGGAGCTGTTTTTT.

Here the CDR3 reads CASSYSPVEYVAGGFTGELFF. The CDR3 nucleotides are TGTGCCAGCAGTTACAGCCCGGTTGAGTACGTAGCGGGAGGCTTCACCGGGGAGCTGTTTTTT. The V and J genes are TRBV6-2 or TRBV6-3 and TRBJ2-2; 10 nucleotides match TRBD2. The CDR3 contains 21 residues. V was clipped by 2 bases and J by 4 bases; unmatched bases: 19. Germline assignment: CDR1 MNHEY and CDR2 SVGEGT.

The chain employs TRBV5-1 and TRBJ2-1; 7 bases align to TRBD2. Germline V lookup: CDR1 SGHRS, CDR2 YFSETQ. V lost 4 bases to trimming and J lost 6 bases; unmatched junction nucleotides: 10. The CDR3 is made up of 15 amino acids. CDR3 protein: CASSPGLVGRNEQFF. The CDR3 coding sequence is TGCGCCAGCAGCCCCGGACTAGTCGGGCGCAATGAGCAGTTCTTC.

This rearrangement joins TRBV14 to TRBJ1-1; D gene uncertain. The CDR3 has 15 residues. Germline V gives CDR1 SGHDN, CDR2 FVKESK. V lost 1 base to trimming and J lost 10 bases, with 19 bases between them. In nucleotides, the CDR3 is TGTGCCAGCAGCCAAGCGGCCCAAGGACCGGGGAGAGCTTTCTTT. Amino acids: CASSQAAQGPGRAFF. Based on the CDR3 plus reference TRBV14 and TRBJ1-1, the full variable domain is EAGVTQFPSHSVIEKGQTVTLRCDPISGHDNLYWYRRVMGKEIKFLLHFVKESKQDESGMPNNRFLAERTGGTYSTLKVQPAELEDSGVYFCASSQAAQGPGRAFFGQGTRLTVV.

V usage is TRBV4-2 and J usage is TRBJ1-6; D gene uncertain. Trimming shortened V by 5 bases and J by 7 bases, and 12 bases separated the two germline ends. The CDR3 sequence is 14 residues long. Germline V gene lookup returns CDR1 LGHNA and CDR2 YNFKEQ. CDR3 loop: CASSETGSNSPLHF. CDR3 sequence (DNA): TGTGCCAGCAGCGAAACTGGGTCGAATTCACCCCTCCACTTT.

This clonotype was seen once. For the CDR3, the DNA is TGCAGTGCTAAGCAGGGGACTGAAGCTTTCTTT. Translation gives CSAKQGTEAFF. The rearrangement uses TRBV20-1 and TRBJ1-1; D perhaps matches TRBD1 (6 bases). Germline CDR1 DFQATT, CDR2 SNEGSKA (reference sequence). The CDR3 loop spans 11 amino acids. Deletions cut 4 bases from V and 5 bases from J, with 8 bases between.

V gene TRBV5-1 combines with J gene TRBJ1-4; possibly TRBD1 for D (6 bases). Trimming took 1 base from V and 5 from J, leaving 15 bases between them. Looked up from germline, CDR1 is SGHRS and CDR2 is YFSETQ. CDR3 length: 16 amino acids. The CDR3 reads CASSLTEQGRNEKLFF. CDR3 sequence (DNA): TGCGCCAGCAGCTTGACCGAACAGGGTAGGAATGAAAAACTGTTTTTT. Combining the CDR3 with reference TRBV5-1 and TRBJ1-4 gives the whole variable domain KAGVTQTPRYLIKTRGQQVTLSCSPISGHRSVSWYQQTPGQGLQFLFEYFSETQRNKGNFPGRFSGRQFSNSRSEMNVSTLELGDSALYLCASSLTEQGRNEKLFFGSGTQLSVL.

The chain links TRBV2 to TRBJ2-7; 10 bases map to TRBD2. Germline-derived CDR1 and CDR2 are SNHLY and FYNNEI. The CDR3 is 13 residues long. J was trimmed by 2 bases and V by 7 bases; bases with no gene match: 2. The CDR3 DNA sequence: TGTGCCAGCAAAGCGGGGGGGCCCTACGAGCAGTACTTC. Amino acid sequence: CASKAGGPYEQYF. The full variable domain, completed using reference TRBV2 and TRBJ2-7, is EPEVTQTPSHQVTQMGQEVILRCVPISNHLYFYWYRQILGQKVEFLVSFYNNEISEKSEIFDDQFSVERPDGSNFTLKIRSTKLEDSAMYFCASKAGGPYEQYFGPGTRLTVT.

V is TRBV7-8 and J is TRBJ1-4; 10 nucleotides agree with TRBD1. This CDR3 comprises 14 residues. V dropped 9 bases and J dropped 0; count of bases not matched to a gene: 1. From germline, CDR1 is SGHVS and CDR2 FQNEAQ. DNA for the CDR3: TGTGCCAGTGGACAGGGGGCAACTAATGAAAAACTGTTTTTT. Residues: CASGQGATNEKLFF. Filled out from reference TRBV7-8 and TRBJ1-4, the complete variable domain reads GAGVSQSPRYKVAKRGQDVALRCDPISGHVSLFWYQQALGQGPEFLTYFQNEAQLDKSGLPSDRFFAERPEGSVSTLKIQRTQQEDSAVYLCASGQGATNEKLFFGSGTQLSVL.

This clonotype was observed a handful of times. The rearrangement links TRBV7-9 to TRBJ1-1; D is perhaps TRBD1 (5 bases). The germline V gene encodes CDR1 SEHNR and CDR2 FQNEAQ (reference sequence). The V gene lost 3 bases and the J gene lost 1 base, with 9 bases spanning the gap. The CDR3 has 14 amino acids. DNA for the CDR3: TGTGCCAGCAGCTTTGGGCAGGGGAACACTGAAGCTTTCTTT. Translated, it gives CASSFGQGNTEAFF.